The 9 T cell receptor beta chains in this list originate from one sample, sequenced in a study of molecular identifiers for immune sequencing clone quantification. TCRdb processed the PCR reads anew with MiXCR; each CDR3 protein has one entry. This sample has 80,000 to 100,000 distinct CDR3 sequences, with approximately 24% found just once. The sequencing sample was made of naive CD8+ T cells from blood, with Jurkat cell RNA spiked in. Stated subset: FACS-sorted CD8+CD4-CCR7+CD45RA+ naive T cells. Source of these receptors: a human donor in good health. Some libraries in this study had Jurkat cell RNA spiked in.

This clonotype was counted many times. The chain combines TRBV27 with TRBJ1-5; D is ambiguous. From germline, CDR1 is MNHEY and CDR2 SMNVEV (reference sequence). Between the trimmed V and J ends, which lost 3 bases and 1 base, there was a span of 7 bases. CDR3 length: 14 amino acids. CDR3 protein: CASSFHSSNQPQHF. The CDR3 DNA is TGTGCCAGCAGTTTCCACTCAAGCAATCAGCCCCAGCATTTT.

This sequence joins TRBV5-1 and TRBJ2-7; D is uncertain. The CDR3 runs to 15 residues. Trimming removed 0 bases from V and 0 bases from J, with 10 bases in between. Germline V lookup: CDR1 SGHRS, CDR2 YFSETQ. CDR3 in amino acids: CASSLVFVGSYEQYF. The CDR3 region has the DNA TGCGCCAGCAGCTTGGTATTCGTTGGCTCCTACGAGCAGTACTTC.

This clonotype was detected ten times or more. This sequence joins TRBV4-2 and TRBJ2-7, with D unresolved. Trimming shortened V by 3 bases and J by 3 bases, and 15 bases separated the two germline ends. The CDR3 covers 15 residues. Germline-derived CDR1 and CDR2 are LGHNA and YNFKEQ. The CDR3 sequence is CASSQYASAGYEQYF. CDR3 bases: TGTGCCAGCAGCCAGTACGCCTCGGCAGGCTACGAGCAGTACTTC.

Only one count was recorded for this clonotype. It may be a read error: a sequence one base away is much more abundant. The genes are TRBV4-1 and TRBJ2-3, with D maybe TRBD2 (6 bases). The CDR3 spans 18 residues. Germline V gives CDR1 MGHRA, CDR2 YSYEKL. V was shortened by 0 bases and J by 1 base, with 17 bases between the two germline ends. The CDR3 bases are TGCGCCAGCAGCCAAGACCCCAGTACTAGCAGGGGCACAGATACGCAGTATTTT. Translated: CASSQDPSTSRGTDTQYF.

Note on this clonotype: A clone one base away is much larger, so this may be a read error. The chain joins TRBV3-1 to TRBJ2-5, with 7 nucleotides matching TRBD2. There are 16 residues in the CDR3. Germline CDR1 LGHDT, CDR2 YNNKEL (reference sequence). V was pared by 2 bases and J by 9 bases, with 15 bases of the junction left unmatched. The CDR3 nucleotides are TGTGCCAGCAGCCAAATTTCGAGCGGGGCGGGCGAGCCCCAGTACTTC. This sequence encodes CASSQISSGAGEPQYF.

This clonotype was counted at least ten times. The chain combines TRBV4-1 with TRBJ2-1; D gene uncertain. The CDR3 covers 12 residues. Germline loops: CDR1 MGHRA, CDR2 YSYEKL. Trimming removed 1 base from V and 7 bases from J, with 5 bases in between. The CDR3 nucleotides are TGCGCCAGCAGCCAAGGCAGGAATGAGCAGTTCTTC. Protein sequence: CASSQGRNEQFF.

CDR3 sequence: CSARDPAYNEQFF. In nucleotides, the CDR3 is TGCAGTGCTAGAGATCCCGCCTACAATGAGCAGTTCTTC. The gene calls are TRBV20-1 and TRBJ2-1; D not certain. Germline CDR1 DFQATT, CDR2 SNEGSKA (reference sequence). CDR3 length equals 13 residues. V was trimmed by 0 bases and J by 2 bases, leaving 5 bases between them.

This clonotype was seen at least ten times. In nucleotides, the CDR3 is TGTGCCAGCAGCCCGGGACGGGGGGCCGCCTACGAGCAGTACTTC. This translates into CASSPGRGAAYEQYF. The chain combines TRBV3-1 with TRBJ2-7; D perhaps matches TRBD2 (7 bases). V was pared by 4 bases and J by 2 bases, with 15 bases between. Germline V gives CDR1 LGHDT, CDR2 YNNKEL (reference sequence). The CDR3 consists of 15 residues.

V and J are TRBV11-2 and TRBJ2-7, with D tentatively TRBD2 (5 bases). V lost 0 bases to trimming and J lost 5 bases, with 17 bases between them. The CDR3 extends over 16 amino acids. CDR1 SGHAT and CDR2 FQNNGV come from the germline V gene. The CDR3 region is CASSLEYPTSGHEQYF. In nucleotides, the CDR3 is TGTGCCAGCAGCTTAGAATATCCCACCAGCGGTCACGAGCAGTACTTC.